Presented here are 9 T cell receptor beta chains from one specimen sequenced in a study of T cell clusters in autoimmune cytopenias (dated by TCRdb to the late 2010s). TRB amplification used 250 ng of peripheral blood genomic DNA, tens of thousands of genome equivalents, per sample. The reads were generated on an Illumina MiSeq. TRB rearrangements were amplified by multiplex PCR using a touch-down protocol with TRB-A and TRB-B primer pools mixed in one tube. TCRdb reprocessed the reads, and each CDR3 protein sequence is entered once, without DNA. This sample's table lists about 1,800 distinct CDR3 sequences. Of the sample, 18% is held by the ten largest clones. These data were also filed under a second study, of T cell repertoires in aging, cancer and after chemotherapy.

The source material was peripheral blood. The receptor set was obtained from a human donor with chronic lymphocytic leukemia.

This clonotype ranks as medium-sized (0.01 to 0.1%) in terms of frequency. The chain couples TRBV6-6 to TRBJ2-2. The germline gives CDR1 MNHNY, CDR2 SVGAGI (reference sequence). The CDR3 has 19 residues. The CDR3 sequence: CASSYPTDPQDPNTGELFF.

Frequency places this clonotype as medium-sized (0.01 to 0.1%). The chain combines TRBV14 with TRBJ2-1. The V gene's germline CDR1 is SGHDN and CDR2 FVKESK. The CDR3 is 15 amino acids. The CDR3: CASSQAQLTYNEQFF.

This clonotype is medium-sized by frequency. The chain links TRBV19 to TRBJ2-5; TCRdb outputs TRBD1, but without DNA this stays unchecked. The germline CDR1 and CDR2 sequences are LNHDA and SQIVND (reference sequence). The CDR3 is made up of 16 amino acids. The CDR3 reads CASSISEGARKETQYF.

By frequency, this clonotype registers medium-sized. This chain connects TRBV7-2 to TRBJ1-2; the TRBD1 assignment by TCRdb is unverifiable without DNA. There are 15 residues in the CDR3. The germline gives CDR1 SGHTA, CDR2 FQGNSA. The CDR3 reads CASSLDRGQGYGYTF.

J is TRBJ2-5 and V is TRBV11-2. This CDR3 has 13 residues. CDR1 and CDR2 (germline): SGHAT, FQNNGV. The CDR3 protein is CASSARIRETQYF.

Its frequency marks this clonotype as medium-sized. The rearrangement joins TRBV6-5 to TRBJ1-6; TCRdb gives TRBD1 as the D gene, but with no DNA this cannot be confirmed. This CDR3 region has 16 residues. CDR1 MNHEY and CDR2 SVGAGI come from the germline V gene. The CDR3 loop reads CASSYLGQRYNSPLHF.

Considering frequency, this clonotype is medium-sized. The V gene is TRBV15, the J gene TRBJ1-2; with no DNA, the TCRdb D assignment of TRBD1 cannot be verified. Germline V CDR1 and CDR2: LNHNV, YYDKDF (reference sequence). This CDR3 has 16 amino acids. The CDR3 is CATSRDSGRGNDGYTF. Using reference TRBV15 and TRBJ1-2 for the parts outside the CDR3, the full variable domain is DAMVIQNPRYQVTQFGKPVTLSCSQTLNHNVMYWYQQKSSQAPKLLFHYYDKDFNNEADTPDNFQSRRPNTSFCFLDIRSPGLGDTAMYLCATSRDSGRGNDGYTFGSGTRLTVV.

This sequence joins TRBV7-2 and TRBJ1-4; TCRdb gives TRBD1 as the D gene, but with no DNA this cannot be confirmed. The CDR3 is 16 residues long. Germline lookup yields CDR1 SGHTA and CDR2 FQGNSA. The CDR3 sequence is CASSLVPDRGREKLFF.

This clonotype is classed as medium-sized by frequency. CDR3 residues: CAISDGGGIQYF. The rearrangement links TRBV10-3 to TRBJ2-4; the TRBD1 assignment by TCRdb is unverifiable without DNA. The length of the CDR3 is 12 residues. In germline, CDR1 is ENHRY, CDR2 SYGVKD.